Presented here are 27 T cell receptor beta chains from one specimen sequenced in a study of blood T cell repertoires in COVID-19. Clones were sequenced by immunoSEQ multiplex PCR, and TCRdb holds only the in-frame ones, with some missing. Seen here are 350,000 to 400,000 clones, 85% to 90% observed once, and the top ten hold more than 0.85%. The specimen sequenced was PBMCs or T cells enriched from blood (not recorded which). These receptor sequences come from a woman in her 30s with acute COVID-19.

This clone was detected once. V gene TRBV20-1 combines with J gene TRBJ1-2; D may be TRBD1 (6 bases). The V and J ends lost 3 bases and 2 bases respectively, with 22 bases between them. Germline CDR1 is DFQATT and CDR2 is SNEGSKA (reference sequence). CDR3 length equals 17 residues. The CDR3 protein is CSASIEVRGLTNYGYTF. The CDR3 region has the DNA TGCAGTGCTAGTATTGAGGTCAGGGGATTAACAAACTATGGCTACACCTTC.

DNA of the CDR3: TGTGCCACCGGACGAGAAGGGGGCACAGATACGCAGTATTTT. Residues: CATGREGGTDTQYF. V is TRBV6-4 and J is TRBJ2-3, with D maybe TRBD1 (5 bases). The CDR3 spans 14 residues. Germline-derived CDR1 and CDR2 are MRHNA and SNTAGT. V lost 10 bases and J 1 base, leaving 15 bases between the germline ends.

In its sample, this clone was seen a few times. This sequence joins TRBV6-5 and TRBJ1-1, with no clear D. Looked up from germline, CDR1 is MNHEY and CDR2 is SVGAGI. V was trimmed by 2 bases and J by 1 base, leaving 5 bases between them. This CDR3 has 13 residues. CDR3 loop: CASSYGENTEAFF. In DNA, the CDR3 is TGTGCCAGCAGTTACGGAGAGAACACTGAAGCTTTCTTT.

This chain connects TRBV19 to TRBJ2-5; maybe TRBD1 (6 bases). This CDR3 is built from 15 residues. With 3 bases removed from V and 4 bases from J, the gap between germline ends came to 15 bases. The germline V gene has CDR1 LNHDA and CDR2 SQIVND (reference sequence). The CDR3 DNA reads TGTGCCAGTAGTATTTTAGGGGGAGATGGAGAGACCCAGTACTTC. Amino acids: CASSILGGDGETQYF. Full variable domain (missing parts from reference TRBV19 and TRBJ2-5): DGGITQSPKYLFRKEGQNVTLSCEQNLNHDAMYWYRQDPGQGLRLIYYSQIVNDFQKGDIAEGYSVSREKKESFPLTVTSAQKNPTAFYLCASSILGGDGETQYFGPGTRLLVL.

This chain links TRBV30 with TRBJ1-1; D is unclear. Trimming removed 2 bases at V and 0 bases at J, with 10 bases between. The CDR3 is 14 amino acids. Germline CDR1 GTSNPN, CDR2 SVGIG (reference sequence). CDR3 sequence (DNA): TGTGCCTGGAGTCATTGGGCCATGAACACTGAAGCTTTCTTT. It is translated as CAWSHWAMNTEAFF.

The chain couples TRBV12-3 or TRBV12-4 to TRBJ1-2; D unclear. This CDR3 region has 12 residues. V was shortened by 5 bases and J by 0 bases, with 4 bases between the two germline ends. CDR3 coding DNA: TGTGCCAGCAGTCCAGCTAACTATGGCTACACCTTC. Translated: CASSPANYGYTF.

About this clone: Sequence at one end of the junction differs from germline and may be a read error. Other DNA sequences in this specimen translate into the identical CDR3. The chain carries TRBV9 and TRBJ2-3; a weak D match, TRBD2 (7 bases). CDR3 length: 15 residues. Looked up from germline, CDR1 is SGDLS and CDR2 is YYNGEE. The CDR3: CPSRGGGASTDTQYF. CDR3 nucleotides: TGCCCCAGCAGGGGAGGGGGGGCTAGCACAGATACGCAGTATTTT.

This sequence joins TRBV6-5 and TRBJ2-3, with 12 nucleotides matching TRBD1. The CDR3 extends over 16 amino acids. In germline, CDR1 is MNHEY, CDR2 SVGAGI. V lost 2 bases, J lost 6 bases, and 6 bases stayed unmatched. CDR3 DNA: TGTGCCAGCAGTTACGCAGGGACAGGGGGCATGGATACGCAGTATTTT. Amino acid sequence: CASSYAGTGGMDTQYF.

The rearrangement links TRBV24-1 to TRBJ1-5; D gene unclear. The germline V gene has CDR1 KGHDR and CDR2 SFDVKD. This CDR3 is 15 amino acids long. Trimming took off 5 bases at V and 0 bases at J, with 10 bases between the two ends. CDR3 region: CATSAGAYSNQPQHF. The CDR3 DNA follows: TGTGCCACCAGTGCGGGTGCCTATAGCAATCAGCCCCAGCATTTT.

The J gene is TRBJ2-7, the V gene TRBV7-2; 9 nucleotides match TRBD2. V trimming: 4 bases; J trimming: 0 bases; junction bases outside the gene matches: 4. This CDR3 contains 15 residues. Germline V gives CDR1 SGHTA, CDR2 FQGNSA. This CDR3 is CASSWDSGSSYEQYF. In DNA, the CDR3 is TGTGCCAGCAGCTGGGATAGCGGGAGCTCCTACGAGCAGTACTTC.

The rearrangement joins TRBV28 to TRBJ1-5; no clear D. V was shortened by 3 bases and J by 0 bases, with 9 bases between the two germline ends. Per the germline V gene, CDR1 is MDHEN and CDR2 is SYDVKM. CDR3 length: 15 amino acids. The CDR3 reads CASSFIGDSNQPQHF. The CDR3 DNA follows: TGTGCCAGCAGTTTTATTGGAGATAGCAATCAGCCCCAGCATTTT.

This chain uses TRBV18 with TRBJ2-7; no definite D call. The germline V gene encodes CDR1 KGHSH and CDR2 LQKENI. CDR3 length equals 13 residues. V lost 0 bases and J 0 bases, leaving 3 bases between the germline ends. The CDR3 sequence is CASSPPSSYEQYF. The CDR3 DNA follows: TGTGCCAGCTCACCACCTAGCTCCTACGAGCAGTACTTC.

The gene calls are TRBV18 and TRBJ1-3, with D possibly being TRBD1 (6 bases). This CDR3 contains 16 residues. Germline CDR1 reads KGHSH; CDR2 reads LQKENI. V was cut by 5 bases and J by 0 bases, with 14 bases left in between. CDR3 DNA: TGTGCCAGCTCAGCGGACAGTTCTATCTCTGGAAACACCATATATTTT. Protein product: CASSADSSISGNTIYF.

This chain connects TRBV10-3 to TRBJ1-1; 8 bases line up with TRBD1. Germline CDR1 is ENHRY and CDR2 is SYGVKD. V shed 4 bases and J 5 bases; nucleotides not matched to a gene: 9. The CDR3 totals 15 residues. CDR3 protein: CAISVKDREGTEAFF. The DNA of the CDR3 is TGTGCCATCAGTGTAAAGGACAGGGAAGGAACTGAAGCTTTCTTT.

The chain has TRBV4-3 and TRBJ1-3; D unclear. The ends were cut back, 0 bases at V and 5 bases at J, with 14 bases in the middle. Looked up from germline, CDR1 is LGHNA and CDR2 is YSLEER. The CDR3 totals 16 residues. CDR3 sequence (DNA): TGCGCCAGCAGCCAAGATCACGGGATGTGGAGAAACACCATATATTTT. This encodes CASSQDHGMWRNTIYF.

This clone was seen a handful of times. V usage is TRBV9 and J usage is TRBJ2-1, with 12 positions matching TRBD2. The CDR3 consists of 17 residues. With V trimmed by 3 bases and J by 2 bases, 6 bases remained unmatched. Germline-derived CDR1 and CDR2 are SGDLS and YYNGEE. In nucleotides, the CDR3 is TGTGCCAGCAGCGAGCTTACTAGCGGGGGGCCCTACAATGAGCAGTTCTTC. Encoded protein: CASSELTSGGPYNEQFF.

DNA of the CDR3: TGTGCCAGCAGCAGGACTAGCGGGGGGGCCTACGAGCAGTACTTC. This translates into CASSRTSGGAYEQYF. V gene TRBV7-2 combines with J gene TRBJ2-7; the match to TRBD2 covers 15 bases. The CDR3 loop spans 15 amino acids. Losses at the gene ends were 5 bases for V and 2 bases for J; bases not matched to a gene: 1. Germline assignment: CDR1 SGHTA and CDR2 FQGNSA.

This chain joins TRBV6-5 and TRBJ2-3, with D possibly matching TRBD2 (6 bases). V was clipped by 1 base and J by 9 bases, with 14 bases between them. Germline V gene lookup returns CDR1 MNHEY and CDR2 SVGAGI. The CDR3 loop spans 14 amino acids. The CDR3 DNA follows: TGTGCCAGCAGTTACTTTCCGCGACGGGGGACGCAGTATTTT. Amino acids: CASSYFPRRGTQYF.

The chain couples TRBV18 to TRBJ2-7, with 14 bases fitting TRBD2. V shed 3 bases, J shed 0 bases, and the junction held 10 bases outside the gene matches. This CDR3 has 19 amino acids. Germline V gene data show CDR1 as KGHSH and CDR2 as LQKENI. This chain's CDR3 is CASSPSGLAGGGLSYEQYF. DNA of the CDR3: TGTGCCAGCTCACCTAGCGGACTAGCGGGGGGCGGACTCTCCTACGAGCAGTACTTC. The whole variable domain, remainder taken from reference TRBV18 and TRBJ2-7, is NAGVMQNPRHLVRRRGQEARLRCSPMKGHSHVYWYRQLPEEGLKFMVYLQKENIIDESGMPKERFSAEFPKEGPSILRIQQVVRGDSAAYFCASSPSGLAGGGLSYEQYFGPGTRLTVT.

Worth noting for this clone: This specimen includes other DNA sequences encoding the same CDR3. This chain joins TRBV20-1 and TRBJ1-2, with a weak D call TRBD1 (5 bases). With 5 bases removed from V and 2 bases from J, the gap between germline ends came to 6 bases. The CDR3 has 11 amino acids. Germline CDR1 and CDR2: DFQATT and SNEGSKA (reference sequence). The CDR3 bases are TGCAGTGCTGGACAAAACTATGGCTACACCTTC. Its protein is CSAGQNYGYTF.

This chain links TRBV5-1 with TRBJ2-7; maybe TRBD2 (6 bases). Germline lookup yields CDR1 SGHRS and CDR2 YFSETQ. The CDR3 length is 15 residues. Trimming shortened V by 0 bases and J by 4 bases, and 14 bases separated the two germline ends. CDR3 residues: CASSLGRGRLYEQYF. The CDR3, as DNA: TGCGCCAGCAGCTTGGGGCGGGGAAGACTTTACGAGCAGTACTTC. Using reference TRBV5-1 and TRBJ2-7 for the parts outside the CDR3, the full variable domain is KAGVTQTPRYLIKTRGQQVTLSCSPISGHRSVSWYQQTPGQGLQFLFEYFSETQRNKGNFPGRFSGRQFSNSRSEMNVSTLELGDSALYLCASSLGRGRLYEQYFGPGTRLTVT.

V usage is TRBV12-3 or TRBV12-4 and J usage is TRBJ2-7; D is uncertain. The CDR3 is 13 residues long. V gave up 3 bases and J gave up 3 bases, with 9 bases separating them. The CDR3: CASSLGSLYEQYF. The CDR3 DNA follows: TGTGCCAGCAGTTTGGGCAGCCTCTACGAGCAGTACTTC.

This chain links TRBV4-1 with TRBJ1-3; possible D gene TRBD1, 5 bases. The CDR3 covers 16 residues. V was pared by 0 bases and J by 3 bases, with 12 bases between. Per germline, CDR1 MGHRA and CDR2 YSYEKL. Here the CDR3 reads CASSQDGADGGNTIYF. CDR3 coding DNA: TGCGCCAGCAGCCAAGATGGGGCCGACGGTGGAAACACCATATATTTT.

The V gene is TRBV4-1, the J gene TRBJ1-4; possible D gene TRBD1, 5 bases. CDR1 is MGHRA and CDR2 is YSYEKL in the germline V gene. V was cut by 4 bases and J by 0 bases, with 12 bases left in between. The CDR3 is 16 amino acids. The CDR3: CASSPRGLATNEKLFF. CDR3 DNA: TGCGCCAGCAGCCCAAGGGGCCTCGCAACTAATGAAAAACTGTTTTTT.

This clone was picked up one time. The rearrangement links TRBV7-6 to TRBJ1-2; no clear D gene. CDR3 size: 14 residues. V lost 0 bases and J lost 3, with 8 bases in between. Germline CDR1 SGHVS, CDR2 FNYEAQ. CDR3 sequence: CASSLAPTDYGYTF. CDR3 nucleotide sequence: TGTGCCAGCAGCTTAGCCCCCACAGACTATGGCTACACCTTC.

The V and J genes are TRBV30 and TRBJ1-1, with D tentatively TRBD1 (5 bases). Trimming pared 5 bases from V and 1 base from J, leaving 17 bases between. This CDR3 has 15 residues. The germline V gene has CDR1 GTSNPN and CDR2 SVGIG (reference sequence). The CDR3 DNA reads as TGTGCCTGGGATACAGGAAAAGGGAAGAACACTGAAGCTTTCTTT. Amino acid sequence: CAWDTGKGKNTEAFF. Drawing the rest from reference TRBV30 and TRBJ1-1, the complete variable domain is SQTIHQWPATLVQPVGSPLSLECTVEGTSNPNLYWYRQAAGRGLQLLFYSVGIGQISSEVPQNLSASRPQDRQFILSSKKLLLSDSGFYLCAWDTGKGKNTEAFFGQGTRLTVV.

The chain links TRBV2 to TRBJ2-1; D unclear. This CDR3 is built from 15 residues. Trimming removed 4 bases from V and 3 bases from J, with 13 bases in between. CDR1 and CDR2 from the germline V gene are SNHLY and FYNNEI. CDR3 region: CASSAPLSFYNEQFF. The CDR3 bases are TGTGCCAGCAGTGCCCCCTTATCGTTCTACAATGAGCAGTTCTTC. Using reference TRBV2 and TRBJ2-1 for the parts outside the CDR3, the full variable domain is EPEVTQTPSHQVTQMGQEVILRCVPISNHLYFYWYRQILGQKVEFLVSFYNNEISEKSEIFDDQFSVERPDGSNFTLKIRSTKLEDSAMYFCASSAPLSFYNEQFFGPGTRLTVL.